These T cell receptor beta chains were read from a single sample in a study of regulatory T cells in long-lasting Graves disease. Using its own MiXCR run on the multiplex PCR reads, TCRdb lists one record per CDR3 protein. The sample lists some 490,000 distinct CDR3 sequences, more than 10% occurring once. These same data were also listed under a study on T cells in Graves' hyperthyroidism and ophthalmopathy.

The sample consisted of peripheral blood mononuclear cells (PBMCs), taken at new diagnosis, from a patient treated with antithyroid drugs. All receptors derive from a young woman with Graves disease. The CDR3 runs from the conserved cysteine through the conserved F or W. The D gene is left open where the match is weak. For some rows the clone size is stated as once, few or many, or as a class when expanded; others skip it.

v_call	clone_size	j_call	d_call	cdr3_aa	cdr3_nt
TRBV10-2	.	TRBJ2-2	TRBD2	CASSVLAGEFTGELFF	TGCGCCAGCAGTGTCCTAGCGGGAGAGTTCACCGGGGAGCTGTTTTTT
TRBV11-1	.	TRBJ1-2	TRBD1	CASSHRGVNYGYTF	TGTGCCAGCAGTCACAGGGGCGTCAACTATGGCTACACCTTC
TRBV12-3/TRBV12-4	many	TRBJ2-1	TRBD2	CASSQSGRLSEQFF	TGTGCCAGCAGCCAAAGCGGGAGGCTCAGTGAGCAGTTCTTC
TRBV24-1	many	TRBJ2-7	TRBD1	CATSDSGQGTSYEQYF	TGTGCCACCAGTGATTCGGGACAGGGGACTTCGTACGAGCAGTACTTC
TRBV5-5	many	TRBJ2-3	.	CASSLWFVGAGTDTQYF	TGTGCCAGCAGCTTGTGGTTCGTGGGAGCCGGCACAGATACGCAGTATTTT
TRBV28	.	TRBJ1-3	TRBD1	CASRMTGAGNTIYF	TGTGCCAGCAGAATGACAGGGGCTGGAAACACCATATATTTT
TRBV11-3	many	TRBJ2-3	.	CASSLASGSKGTQYF	TGTGCCAGCAGCTTAGCGTCGGGGTCGAAGGGTACGCAGTATTTT
TRBV28	.	TRBJ1-4	TRBD1	CASSTPGQGLLF	TGTGCCAGCAGCACCCCGGGACAGGGTCTTCTTTTT
TRBV28	many	TRBJ1-1	.	CASTAGAAPNTEAFF	TGTGCCAGCACCGCGGGGGCGGCCCCGAACACTGAAGCTTTCTTT
TRBV30	many	TRBJ1-1	.	CAWSAGYTEAFF	TGTGCCTGGAGTGCAGGGTACACTGAAGCTTTCTTT
TRBV5-6	many	TRBJ2-1	.	CATHRPGLTYNEQFF	TGTGCCACCCACCGCCCGGGACTGACCTACAATGAGCAGTTCTTC
TRBV29-1	.	TRBJ2-2	TRBD2	CSVEDGPLAGPGELFF	TGCAGCGTTGAAGACGGCCCGCTAGCGGGGCCCGGGGAGCTGTTTTTT